This is a list of T cell receptor beta chains from one sample in a study of T-cell reconstitution after alpha-beta-depleted transplantation in children. TCRdb reprocessed the PCR reads via MiXCR and lists one record per CDR3 protein. The repertoire holds 350,000 to 500,000 distinct CDR3 sequences, roughly 43% seen once, with under 30% in the top ten. Sample: PBMCs, taken before TCRalphabeta/CD19-depleted stem cell transplant. These receptors all stem from a girl aged 2 to 10 with aplastic anemia, due to receive a stem cell transplant. Both conserved end residues are part of each CDR3. D genes are given only for firm matches. The size entry is marked missing in some rows and otherwise reads once, few, many or a size class.

size: -
J: TRBJ2-1
V: TRBV4-2
D: TRBD2
DNA: TGTGCCAGCAGCCCCGCCGGGGCGGGAGGTAATGAGCAGTTCTTC
CDR3: CASSPAGAGGNEQFF

size: -
J: TRBJ2-4
V: TRBV20-1
D: TRBD2
DNA: TGCAGTGCAACTCCTGGACTAGCGGAGCAGGGTGCCAAAAACATTCAGTACTTC
CDR3: CSATPGLAEQGAKNIQYF

size: -
J: TRBJ2-1
V: TRBV12-3/TRBV12-4
D: TRBD1
DNA: TGTGCCAGCAGTTCCTTAATCGGGACAGGGGTAAACAATGAGCAGTTCTTC
CDR3: CASSSLIGTGVNNEQFF

size: -
J: TRBJ2-7
V: TRBV28
D: TRBD2
DNA: TGTGCCAGCAGTTTGGTTAGCGGGTACCACGAGCAGTACTTC
CDR3: CASSLVSGYHEQYF

size: -
J: TRBJ2-5
V: TRBV20-1
D: TRBD1
DNA: TGCAGTGCCCAACTGACAGGGTGGGGAGAGACCCAGTACTTC
CDR3: CSAQLTGWGETQYF

size: -
J: TRBJ2-1
V: TRBV6-5
D: TRBD2
DNA: TGTGCCAGCAGTTCCGGCGGGAGGTTCTACAATGAGCAGTTCTTC
CDR3: CASSSGGRFYNEQFF

size: -
J: TRBJ2-7
V: TRBV29-1
D: -
DNA: TGCAGCGTTGAAACCGGTAGCTCCTACGAGCAGTACTTC
CDR3: CSVETGSSYEQYF

size: -
J: TRBJ2-3
V: TRBV15
D: -
DNA: TGTGCCACCAGCAGACGAAGTAGTGGGGGAGATACGCAGTATTTT
CDR3: CATSRRSSGGDTQYF

size: -
J: TRBJ1-1
V: TRBV19
D: -
DNA: TGTGCCAGTAGTCGGGGGGCGAACACTGAAGCTTTCTTT
CDR3: CASSRGANTEAFF

size: many
J: TRBJ2-2
V: TRBV11-2
D: -
DNA: TGTGCCAGCAGCTTTGACCCGGGGGCGAGAGCCGGGGAGCTGTTTTTT
CDR3: CASSFDPGARAGELFF

size: few
J: TRBJ2-5
V: TRBV6-2/TRBV6-3
D: TRBD1
DNA: TGTGCCAGCAGTTACCCGACAGGGTACGAGACCCAGTACTTC
CDR3: CASSYPTGYETQYF

size: many
J: TRBJ2-4
V: TRBV6-5
D: -
DNA: TGTGCCAGCAGTTACCCTCTTGTGGGAGGGGGTAACATTCAGTACTTC
CDR3: CASSYPLVGGGNIQYF

size: -
J: TRBJ1-2
V: TRBV15
D: TRBD1
DNA: TGTGCCACCCACTCCCCGAGACAGGGATCCGGCTATGGCTACACCTTC
CDR3: CATHSPRQGSGYGYTF

size: -
J: TRBJ2-5
V: TRBV12-3/TRBV12-4
D: -
DNA: TGTGCCAGCAGTTTAGCGGGGAGCTTGGAGACCCAGTACTTC
CDR3: CASSLAGSLETQYF

size: many
J: TRBJ2-3
V: TRBV20-1
D: TRBD1
DNA: TGCAGCGGAGGTCGGACAGGGCAGTATTTT
CDR3: CSGGRTGQYF

size: -
J: TRBJ1-1
V: TRBV12-3/TRBV12-4
D: -
DNA: TGTGCCAGCAGTTTAGCGCTCGGGGGTTTCACTGAAGCTTTCTTT
CDR3: CASSLALGGFTEAFF

size: -
J: TRBJ2-3
V: TRBV6-5
D: TRBD2
DNA: TGTGCCAGCAGTTACCCGGCGGGAGGGAACACAGATACGCAGTATTTT
CDR3: CASSYPAGGNTDTQYF

size: -
J: TRBJ1-5
V: TRBV2
D: -
DNA: TGTGCCAGCAGTCGCCGGGCCGGGGGCAATCAGCCCCAGCATTTT
CDR3: CASSRRAGGNQPQHF

size: few
J: TRBJ2-3
V: TRBV20-1
D: -
DNA: TGCAGTGCGATAGAAAAGCAGGTCGGGCCAGATACGCAGTATTTT
CDR3: CSAIEKQVGPDTQYF

size: few
J: TRBJ1-2
V: TRBV20-1
D: -
DNA: TGCAGTGCTAGTAACGGAACTAACTATGGCTACACCTTC
CDR3: CSASNGTNYGYTF

size: -
J: TRBJ1-5
V: TRBV10-3
D: -
DNA: TGTGCCATCAGTCAGGGCTCCCAACAGCCCCAGCATTTT
CDR3: CAISQGSQQPQHF

size: -
J: TRBJ2-1
V: TRBV11-3
D: -
DNA: TGTGCCAGCAGCTTAGATCACGGGGGTTACAATGAGCAGTTCTTC
CDR3: CASSLDHGGYNEQFF